This T cell receptor (beta chain) was sequenced during a study of Ad26.COV2.S vaccination and SARS-CoV-2 variants. Regarding the study as a whole: Analyses of TCR breadth and depth may have underestimated total T cell responses. CD8+ and CD4+ T cells specific for spike reportedly responded with substantial breadth after vaccination.

With regard to this clone: The antigen is not known.

Some clones are missing from TCRdb's copy, which holds only in-frame ones; the method was immunoSEQ multiplex PCR. This sample carries about 98,000 clones, around three quarters of them seen once, and the ten largest clones take 15% to 20%. The CDR3 contains 14 residues. The V end was cut by 7 bases, the J end by 3 bases, with 14 bases between. Germline lookup yields CDR1 KGHDR and CDR2 SFDVKD. The V and J genes are TRBV24-1 and TRBJ2-5, with a weak D call TRBD2 (5 bases). The sequenced sample was peripheral blood, obtained after recovery from COVID-19. This receptor was identified in a human donor who had recovered from COVID-19. CDR3 loop: CATSEGAAKETQYF. DNA of the CDR3: TGTGCCACCAGCGAGGGTGCGGCTAAAGAGACCCAGTACTTC.